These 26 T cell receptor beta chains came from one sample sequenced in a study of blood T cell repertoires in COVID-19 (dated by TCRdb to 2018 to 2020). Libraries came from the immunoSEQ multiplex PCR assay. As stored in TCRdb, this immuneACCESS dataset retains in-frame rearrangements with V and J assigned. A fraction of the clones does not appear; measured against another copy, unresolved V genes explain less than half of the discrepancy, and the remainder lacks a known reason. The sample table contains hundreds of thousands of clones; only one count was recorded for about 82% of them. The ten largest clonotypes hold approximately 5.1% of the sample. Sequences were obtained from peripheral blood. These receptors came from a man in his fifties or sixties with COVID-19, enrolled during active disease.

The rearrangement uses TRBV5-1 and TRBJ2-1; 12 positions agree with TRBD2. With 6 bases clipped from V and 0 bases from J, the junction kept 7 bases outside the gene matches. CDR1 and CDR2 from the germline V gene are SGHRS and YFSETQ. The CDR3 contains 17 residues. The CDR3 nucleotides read TGCGCCAGCACCAGGACTAGCGGGGACTACTCCTACAATGAGCAGTTCTTC. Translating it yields CASTRTSGDYSYNEQFF.

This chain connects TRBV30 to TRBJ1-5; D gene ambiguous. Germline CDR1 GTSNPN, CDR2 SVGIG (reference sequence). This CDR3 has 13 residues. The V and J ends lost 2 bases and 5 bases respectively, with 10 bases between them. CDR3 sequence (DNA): TGTGCCTGGAGTCCTCAAGCTTATCAGCCCCAGCATTTT. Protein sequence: CAWSPQAYQPQHF.

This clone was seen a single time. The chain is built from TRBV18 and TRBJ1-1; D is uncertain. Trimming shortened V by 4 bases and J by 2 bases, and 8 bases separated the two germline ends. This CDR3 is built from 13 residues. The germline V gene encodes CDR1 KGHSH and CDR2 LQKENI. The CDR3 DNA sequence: TGTGCCAGCTCACAAAGCACCAACACTGAAGCTTTCTTT. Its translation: CASSQSTNTEAFF.

CDR3 amino acids: CASSPGNRGVTPQHF. DNA for the CDR3: TGTGCCAGTAGTCCCGGTAACAGGGGAGTCACGCCCCAGCATTTT. V is TRBV19 and J is TRBJ1-5; 7 nucleotides match TRBD1. V lost 5 bases to trimming and J lost 9 bases; unmatched junction nucleotides: 13. The CDR3 totals 15 residues. Germline lookup yields CDR1 LNHDA and CDR2 SQIVND (reference sequence).

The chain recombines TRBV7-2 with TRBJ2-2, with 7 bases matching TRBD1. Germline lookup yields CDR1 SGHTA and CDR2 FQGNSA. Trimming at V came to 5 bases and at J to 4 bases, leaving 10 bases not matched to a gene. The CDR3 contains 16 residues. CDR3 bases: TGTGCCAGCAGCAGAACACCACAGGGGACCACCGGGGAGCTGTTTTTT. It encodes CASSRTPQGTTGELFF. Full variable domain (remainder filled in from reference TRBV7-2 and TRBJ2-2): GAGVSQSPSNKVTEKGKDVELRCDPISGHTALYWYRQSLGQGLEFLIYFQGNSAPDKSGLPSDRFSAERTGGSVSTLTIQRTQQEDSAVYLCASSRTPQGTTGELFFGEGSRLTVL.

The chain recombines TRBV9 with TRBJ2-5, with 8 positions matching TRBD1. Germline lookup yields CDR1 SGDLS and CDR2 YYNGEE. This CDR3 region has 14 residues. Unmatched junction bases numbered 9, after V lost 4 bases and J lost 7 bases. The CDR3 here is CASSPRTGSGTQYF. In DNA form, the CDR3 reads TGTGCCAGCAGCCCACGGACAGGGTCAGGGACCCAGTACTTC.

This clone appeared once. The DNA of the CDR3 is TGTGCCAGCAGCGTATCAGGACAGGGGGGTTTGGGTGGCTACACCTTC. It specifies CASSVSGQGGLGGYTF. This sequence joins TRBV9 and TRBJ1-2; the match to TRBD1 covers 10 bases. V gave up 1 base and J gave up 7 bases; unmatched junction bases: 10. The CDR3 spans 16 residues. Germline loops: CDR1 SGDLS, CDR2 YYNGEE. The variable domain in full, with the rest retrieved from reference TRBV9 and TRBJ1-2, is DSGVTQTPKHLITATGQRVTLRCSPRSGDLSVYWYQQSLDQGLQFLIQYYNGEERAKGNILERFSAQQFPDLHSELNLSSLELGDSALYFCASSVSGQGGLGGYTFGSGTRLTVV.

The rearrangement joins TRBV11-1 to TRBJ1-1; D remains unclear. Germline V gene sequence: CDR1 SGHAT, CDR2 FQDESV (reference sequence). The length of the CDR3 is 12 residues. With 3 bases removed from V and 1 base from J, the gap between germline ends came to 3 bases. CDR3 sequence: CASSFRNTEAFF. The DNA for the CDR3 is TGTGCCAGCAGCTTTAGGAACACTGAAGCTTTCTTT.

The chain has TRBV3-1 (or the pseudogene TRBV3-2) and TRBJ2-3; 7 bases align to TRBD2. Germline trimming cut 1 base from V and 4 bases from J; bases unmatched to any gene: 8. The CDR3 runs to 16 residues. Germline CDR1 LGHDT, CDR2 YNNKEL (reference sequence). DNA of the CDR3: TGTGCCAGCAGCCAAGGTTTGAGACTAGCTTCAGATACGCAGTATTTT. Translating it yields CASSQGLRLASDTQYF.

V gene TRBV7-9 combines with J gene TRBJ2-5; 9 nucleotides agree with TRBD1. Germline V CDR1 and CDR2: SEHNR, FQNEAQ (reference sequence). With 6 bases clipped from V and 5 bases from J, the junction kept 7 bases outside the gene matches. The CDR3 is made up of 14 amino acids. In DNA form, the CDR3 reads TGTGCCAGCAGTTCACGGACAGGGGTGGAGACCCAGTACTTC. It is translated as CASSSRTGVETQYF.

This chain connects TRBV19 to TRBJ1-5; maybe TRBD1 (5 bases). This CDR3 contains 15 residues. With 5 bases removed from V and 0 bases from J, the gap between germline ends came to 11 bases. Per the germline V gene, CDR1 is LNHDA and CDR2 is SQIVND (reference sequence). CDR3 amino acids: CASSAVQVSNQPQHF. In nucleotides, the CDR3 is TGTGCCAGTAGTGCGGTACAGGTTAGCAATCAGCCCCAGCATTTT. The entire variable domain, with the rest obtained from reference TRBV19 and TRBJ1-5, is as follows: DGGITQSPKYLFRKEGQNVTLSCEQNLNHDAMYWYRQDPGQGLRLIYYSQIVNDFQKGDIAEGYSVSREKKESFPLTVTSAQKNPTAFYLCASSAVQVSNQPQHFGDGTRLSIL.

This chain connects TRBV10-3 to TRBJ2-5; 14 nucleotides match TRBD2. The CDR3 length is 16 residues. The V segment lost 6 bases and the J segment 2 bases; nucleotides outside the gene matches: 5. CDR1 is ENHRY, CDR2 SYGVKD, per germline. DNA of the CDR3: TGTGCCATCAGCGGACTAGCGGGGGGAAAGCAAGAGACCCAGTACTTC. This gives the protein CAISGLAGGKQETQYF.

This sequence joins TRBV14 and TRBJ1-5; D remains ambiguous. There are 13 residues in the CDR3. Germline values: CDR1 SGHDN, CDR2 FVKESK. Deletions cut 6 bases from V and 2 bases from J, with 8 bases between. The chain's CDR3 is CASSSGGNQPQHF. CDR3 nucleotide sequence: TGTGCCAGCAGTTCCGGGGGCAATCAGCCCCAGCATTTT.

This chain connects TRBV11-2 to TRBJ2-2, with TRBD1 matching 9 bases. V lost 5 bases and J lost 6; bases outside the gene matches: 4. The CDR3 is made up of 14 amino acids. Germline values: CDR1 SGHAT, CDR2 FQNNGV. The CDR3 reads CASSMYRGPGELFF. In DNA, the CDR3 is TGTGCCAGCAGCATGTACAGGGGGCCCGGGGAGCTGTTTTTT.

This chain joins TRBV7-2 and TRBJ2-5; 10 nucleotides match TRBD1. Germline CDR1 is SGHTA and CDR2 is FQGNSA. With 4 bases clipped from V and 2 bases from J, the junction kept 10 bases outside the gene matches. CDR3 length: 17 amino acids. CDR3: CASSSRTGGPSQETQYF. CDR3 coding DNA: TGTGCCAGCAGCTCGCGGACAGGGGGACCCTCTCAAGAGACCCAGTACTTC.

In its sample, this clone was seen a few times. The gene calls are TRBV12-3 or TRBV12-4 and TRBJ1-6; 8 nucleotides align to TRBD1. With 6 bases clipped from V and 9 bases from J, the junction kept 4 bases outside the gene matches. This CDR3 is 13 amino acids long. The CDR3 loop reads CASRATGASPLHF. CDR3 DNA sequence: TGTGCCAGCAGAGCGACAGGGGCTTCACCCCTCCACTTT.

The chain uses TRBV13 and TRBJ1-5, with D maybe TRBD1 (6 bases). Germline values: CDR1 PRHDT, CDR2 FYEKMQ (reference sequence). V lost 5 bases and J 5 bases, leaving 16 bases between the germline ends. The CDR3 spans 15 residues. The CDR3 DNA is TGTGCCAGCAGCAAACGCGGGGGGCTGGATCAGCCCCAGCATTTT. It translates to CASSKRGGLDQPQHF.

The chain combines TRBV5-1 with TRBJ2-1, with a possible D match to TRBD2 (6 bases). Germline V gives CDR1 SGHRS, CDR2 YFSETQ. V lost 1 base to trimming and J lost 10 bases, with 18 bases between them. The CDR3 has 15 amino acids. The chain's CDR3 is CASSLRLRDRGEQFF. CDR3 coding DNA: TGCGCCAGCAGCTTGAGGCTTCGAGACCGGGGGGAGCAGTTCTTC. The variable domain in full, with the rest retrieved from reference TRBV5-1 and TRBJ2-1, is KAGVTQTPRYLIKTRGQQVTLSCSPISGHRSVSWYQQTPGQGLQFLFEYFSETQRNKGNFPGRFSGRQFSNSRSEMNVSTLELGDSALYLCASSLRLRDRGEQFFGPGTRLTVL.

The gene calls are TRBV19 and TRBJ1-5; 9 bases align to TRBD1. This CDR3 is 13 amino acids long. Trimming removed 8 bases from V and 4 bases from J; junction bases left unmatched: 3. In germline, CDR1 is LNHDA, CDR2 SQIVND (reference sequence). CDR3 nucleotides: TGTGCCAGTGGGGACAGGGCAAATCAGCCCCAGCATTTT. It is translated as CASGDRANQPQHF.

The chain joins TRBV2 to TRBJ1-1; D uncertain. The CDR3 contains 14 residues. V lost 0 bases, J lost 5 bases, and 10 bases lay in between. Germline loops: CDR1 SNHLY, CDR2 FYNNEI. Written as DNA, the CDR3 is TGTGCCAGCAGTGAAGCCGGGAGTGGGACTGAAGCTTTCTTT. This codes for CASSEAGSGTEAFF.

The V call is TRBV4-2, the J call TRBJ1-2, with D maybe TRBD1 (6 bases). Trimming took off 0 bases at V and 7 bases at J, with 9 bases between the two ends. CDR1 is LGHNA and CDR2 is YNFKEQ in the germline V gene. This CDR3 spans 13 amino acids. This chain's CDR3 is CASSQDRGTGYTF. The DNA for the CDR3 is TGTGCCAGCAGCCAAGATAGGGGGACTGGCTACACCTTC.

The CDR3, as DNA: TGTGCCAGCAGCTTGAGCAGGGATCGCACAGATACGCAGTATTTT. Encoded protein: CASSLSRDRTDTQYF. This rearrangement joins TRBV5-4 to TRBJ2-3, with a weak D call TRBD1 (5 bases). Trimming cost V 1 base and J 1 base, with 10 bases left between them. The germline V gene encodes CDR1 SGHNT and CDR2 YYREEE (reference sequence). This CDR3 has 15 residues.

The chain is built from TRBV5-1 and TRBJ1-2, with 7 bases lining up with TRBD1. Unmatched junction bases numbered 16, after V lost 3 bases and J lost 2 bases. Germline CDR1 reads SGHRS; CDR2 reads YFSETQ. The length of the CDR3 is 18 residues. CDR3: CASSSHPGQGGFNYGYTF. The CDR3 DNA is TGCGCCAGCAGCTCCCACCCGGGCCAGGGGGGCTTCAACTATGGCTACACCTTC.

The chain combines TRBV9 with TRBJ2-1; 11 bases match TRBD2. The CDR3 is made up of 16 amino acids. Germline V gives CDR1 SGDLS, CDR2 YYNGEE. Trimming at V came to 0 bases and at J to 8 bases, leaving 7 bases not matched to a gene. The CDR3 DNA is TGTGCCAGCAGCGTAGTGGGTAGCGGGGGGGCCTATGAGCAGTTCTTC. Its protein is CASSVVGSGGAYEQFF.

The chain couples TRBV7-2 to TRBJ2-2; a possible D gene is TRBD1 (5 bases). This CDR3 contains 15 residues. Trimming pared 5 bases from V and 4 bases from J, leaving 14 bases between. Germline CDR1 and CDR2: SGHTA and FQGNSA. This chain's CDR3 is CASSRIGASTGELFF. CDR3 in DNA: TGTGCCAGCAGCCGCATAGGGGCTAGCACCGGGGAGCTGTTTTTT.

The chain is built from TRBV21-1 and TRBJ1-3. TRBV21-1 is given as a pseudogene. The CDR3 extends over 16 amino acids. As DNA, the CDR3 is TGTGCCAGCAGCAAAGTTCGGGGGGTAGATGGAAACACCATATATTTT. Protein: CASSKVRGVDGNTIYF.